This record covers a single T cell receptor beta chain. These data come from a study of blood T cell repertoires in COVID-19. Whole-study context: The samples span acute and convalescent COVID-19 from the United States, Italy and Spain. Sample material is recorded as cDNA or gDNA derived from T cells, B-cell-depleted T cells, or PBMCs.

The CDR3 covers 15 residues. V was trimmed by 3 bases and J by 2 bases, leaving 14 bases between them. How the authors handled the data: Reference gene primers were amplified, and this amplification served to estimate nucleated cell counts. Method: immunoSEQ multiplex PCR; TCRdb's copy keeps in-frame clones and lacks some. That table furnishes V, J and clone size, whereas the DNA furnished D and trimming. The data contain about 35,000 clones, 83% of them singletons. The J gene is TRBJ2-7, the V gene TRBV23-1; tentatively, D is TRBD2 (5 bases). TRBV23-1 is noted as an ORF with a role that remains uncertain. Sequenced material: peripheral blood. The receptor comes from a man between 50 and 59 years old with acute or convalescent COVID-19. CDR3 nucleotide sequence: TGCGCCAGCAGTCATCGGAGGCGGCATGCCTACGAGCAGTACTTC. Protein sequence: CASSHRRRHAYEQYF.